The T cell receptor (beta chain) under discussion was sequenced for a study of blood T cell repertoires in COVID-19. Study-wide background: From the United States, Italy and Spain came samples of acute and convalescent COVID-19. PBMCs, B-cell-depleted T cells, or T cells provided the cDNA or gDNA that made up the material.

The CDR3 has 15 residues. Germline trimming cut 8 bases from V and 6 bases from J; bases unmatched to any gene: 12. The germline CDR1 and CDR2 sequences are SNHLY and FYNNEI. In the original processing: Cell counts per sample came from amplifying reference gene primers. Sequencing was performed with immunoSEQ multiplex PCR; in TCRdb, only in-frame clones are kept and a portion is missing. The V and J calls and clone size come from that table; D and trimming were worked out from the DNA. The data show under 200,000 clones, about 88% seen once. Sequencing was carried out using peripheral blood. V and J are TRBV2 and TRBJ2-1, with 8 bases that match TRBD1. This receptor was taken from a woman aged 80 or over with acute or convalescent COVID-19. CDR3: CASGPGQAYGNEQFF. CDR3 sequence (DNA): TGTGCCAGCGGACCGGGACAGGCCTATGGCAATGAGCAGTTCTTC.